Sequencing of this T cell receptor beta chain was carried out in a study of human T cells and chemical hapten exposure. Study-wide background: The use of 2% DPC on around 2 cm by around 2 cm of upper inner arm skin constituted sensitization.

The CDR3 sequence is 13 residues long. CDR1 is KGHDR, CDR2 SFDVKD, per germline. The V and J ends lost 4 bases and 7 bases respectively, with 10 bases between them. This clonotype was counted a few times. MiXCR, run by TCRdb on the RACE reads, gives a single entry per CDR3 protein. This sample yields around 260,000 distinct CDR3 sequences, of which more than 6.5% are seen a single time; about 2.1% belongs to the top ten. Indicated time point: pre-sensitization, week 0. Treatment indicated: therapeutic diphenylcyclopropenone sensitization with weekly scalp DPC. This chain connects TRBV24-1 to TRBJ2-1, with D unclear. This TCR derives from a woman in her forties with alopecia areata. Some clones in this sample may be carry-over from other donors' samples. The sample was whole blood, taken in connection with sensitization to the hapten diphenylcyclopropenone (DPC). This CDR3 is CATSERDKNEQFF. The CDR3, as DNA: TGTGCCACCAGTGAGCGTGACAAGAATGAGCAGTTCTTC.